This T cell receptor beta chain originates from a study of cytomegalovirus exposure and HLA in healthy donors. Study details: Genetic ancestry analysis placed around 76% of the 300 to 500 donors that were genotyped in the Caucasian-associated cluster. General observations from the study: In an earlier analysis, productive rearrangement rates for most beta V segments clustered near 87% or 30%. Analyses of presence/absence relied on an assumption of roughly uniform sequencing depth across donors.

PCR was performed using 60 Vbeta and 13 Jbeta primers. Produced via immunoSEQ multiplex PCR; TCRdb's table is partial and in-frame only. The sample lists about 170,000 clones; 62% were seen once. The V end was cut by 1 base, the J end by 4 bases, with 9 bases between. This CDR3 is built from 14 residues. Germline V gene lookup returns CDR1 SGHAT and CDR2 FQNNGV. A note on this clone: Its matching antigen is unknown.

The TCR comes from a middle-aged man in good health and CMV-seronegative. This sequence joins TRBV11-2 and TRBJ2-3, with D unresolved. The source material was PBMCs. The DNA for the CDR3 is TGTGCCAGCAGCTTAGTAGTTGGGCCAGATACGCAGTATTTT. It yields the protein CASSLVVGPDTQYF.